This T cell receptor (beta chain) is from a study of blood T cell repertoires in COVID-19. Study summary: Whether acute or convalescent, the COVID-19 samples came from the United States, Italy and Spain. Sources were T cells, B-cell-depleted T cells, or PBMCs; the material itself was cDNA or gDNA.

As processed by the authors: The assay estimated nucleated cells by amplifying reference gene primers. The table came from immunoSEQ multiplex PCR; TCRdb's copy has only in-frame clones and leaves some out. V, J and clone size are taken as reported in that table, and D and trimming were inferred from the DNA itself. The table shows 90,000 to 140,000 clones, with more than 80% occurring only once. The germline V gene encodes CDR1 MDHEN and CDR2 SYDVKM. The V end lost 7 bases, the J end lost 5 bases, and 15 bases lay between the germline ends. The CDR3 has 14 residues. The J gene is TRBJ1-5, the V gene TRBV28; the D gene is possibly TRBD1 (5 bases). This TCR came from a woman between 70 and 85 years old with acute or convalescent COVID-19. Sequencing was carried out using peripheral blood. CDR3 bases: TGTGCCAGCACCGCTTCGGGGGACCATCAGCCCCAGCATTTT. This codes for CASTASGDHQPQHF.